The clone carrying this TCR beta chain turned up a few times. Its specificity is unknown. Between the trimmed V and J ends, which lost 2 bases and 1 base, there was a span of 15 bases. From germline, CDR1 is MDHEN and CDR2 SYDVKM. The CDR3 is 17 amino acids. These data belong to a study of glioma-infiltrating T cells. Study-wide findings and caveats: Tissue-blood divergence was below expectation in non-neoplastic patients, above in gliomas.

Amplification of TCR alpha and beta CDR3 regions from RNA used iRepertoire nested multiplex PCR. TCRdb recomputed calls from the multiplex PCR reads with MiXCR, one row per CDR3 protein. The sample contains more than 300,000 distinct CDR3 sequences, 35% to 45% of which appear only once. The receptor's source is a human donor with low-grade glioma or glioblastoma, undergoing nonglioma brain surgery, or in good health (not recorded which). Material for sequencing was glioma tissue, nonneoplastic brain tissue, or PBMCs (not recorded which). The rearrangement joins TRBV28 to TRBJ1-5; weak D call: TRBD1 (6 bases). This CDR3 reads CASSLIQGRLSNQPQHF. CDR3 nucleotides: TGTGCCAGCAGTTTAATACAGGGCCGCTTAAGCAATCAGCCCCAGCATTTT.